The sequence of this TCR beta chain was determined in a study of tissue T cells after allogeneic stem cell transplantation. Study-level points and caveats: Across patients, clones rarely overlapped, yet motif clusters were shared tissue-specifically. Only a limited share of tissue TCRs appeared in blood or spleen. The study did not identify alloreactive or antigen-specific tissue TCRs, and some clones might be persisting host cells.

With respect to this clone: Its matching antigen is unknown. Gene and germline names: mouse. Read sequence stops 1 residue before the CDR3 end, and the germline J gene provides the missing end.

The V gene end was trimmed by 4 bases and the J gene end by 0 bases; junction bases not matched to a gene: 3. Germline V gene data show CDR1 as NNHNN and CDR2 as SYGAGS (reference sequence). The CDR3 extends over 14 amino acids. Survey-depth TCRbeta CDR3 sequencing reported V/J genes and productive frequencies. The repertoire was sequenced with immunoSEQ multiplex PCR; TCRdb's copy has only in-frame clones and lacks some. The sample carries around 51,000 clones, 73% recorded once. The specimen sequenced was sorted cells pooled from one or two spleens. The sequence was collected from a pool of C57BL/6 mice in good health. This sequence joins TRBV13-2 and TRBJ1-1; 7 nucleotides match TRBD1. The CDR3 loop reads CASGPGTANTEVFF. The CDR3 DNA, read in part, is TGTGCCAGCGGTCCCGGGACAGCAAACACAGAAGTCTTC.